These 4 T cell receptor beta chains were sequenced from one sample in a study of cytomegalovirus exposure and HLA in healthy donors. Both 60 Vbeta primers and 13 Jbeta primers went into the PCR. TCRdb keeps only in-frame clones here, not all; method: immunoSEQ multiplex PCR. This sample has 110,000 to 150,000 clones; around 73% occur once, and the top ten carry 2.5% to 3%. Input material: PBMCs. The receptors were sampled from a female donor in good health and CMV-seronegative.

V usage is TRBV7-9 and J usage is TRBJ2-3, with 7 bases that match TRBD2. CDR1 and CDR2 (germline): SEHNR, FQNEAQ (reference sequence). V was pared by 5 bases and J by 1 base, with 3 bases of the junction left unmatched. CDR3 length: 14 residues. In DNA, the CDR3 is TGTGCCAGCAGCCTCACTAGCGGCACAGATACGCAGTATTTT. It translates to CASSLTSGTDTQYF. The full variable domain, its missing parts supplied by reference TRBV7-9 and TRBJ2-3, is DTGVSQNPRHKITKRGQNVTFRCDPISEHNRLYWYRQTLGQGPEFLTYFQNEAQLEKSRLLSDRFSAERPKGSFSTLEIQRTEQGDSAMYLCASSLTSGTDTQYFGPGTRLTVL.

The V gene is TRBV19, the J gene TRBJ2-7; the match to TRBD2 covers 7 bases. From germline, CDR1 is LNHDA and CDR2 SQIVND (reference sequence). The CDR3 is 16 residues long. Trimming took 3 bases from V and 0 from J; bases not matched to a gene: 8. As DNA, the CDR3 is TGTGCCAGTAGTATGGCGGGGACTACGGGCTCCTACGAGCAGTACTTC. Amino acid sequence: CASSMAGTTGSYEQYF. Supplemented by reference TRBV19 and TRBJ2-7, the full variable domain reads DGGITQSPKYLFRKEGQNVTLSCEQNLNHDAMYWYRQDPGQGLRLIYYSQIVNDFQKGDIAEGYSVSREKKESFPLTVTSAQKNPTAFYLCASSMAGTTGSYEQYFGPGTRLTVT.

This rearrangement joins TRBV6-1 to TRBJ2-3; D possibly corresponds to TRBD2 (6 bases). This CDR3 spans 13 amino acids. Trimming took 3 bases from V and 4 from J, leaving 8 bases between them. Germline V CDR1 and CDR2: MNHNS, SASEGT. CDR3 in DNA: TGTGCCAGCAGTGACCAGCGGGCAGATACGCAGTATTTT. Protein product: CASSDQRADTQYF.

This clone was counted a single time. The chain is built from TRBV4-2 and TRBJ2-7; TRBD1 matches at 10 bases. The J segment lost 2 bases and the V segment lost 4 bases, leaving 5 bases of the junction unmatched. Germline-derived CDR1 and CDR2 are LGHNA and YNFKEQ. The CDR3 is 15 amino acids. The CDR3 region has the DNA TGTGCCAGCAGCCGGGACAGGGGCCAACCCTACGAGCAGTACTTC. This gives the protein CASSRDRGQPYEQYF.